This T cell receptor beta chain was sequenced in a study of lymphopenia after photon versus proton radiotherapy. Study-level results: Photon-treated patients lost naive T cells and TCR diversity; proton-treated stayed stable. Authors raise, but do not show, better survival with proton therapy. After lymphocyte nadir, photon-treated repertoires showed oligoclonal expansion, especially CD8+ Temra. A bigger post-nadir fall in TCR diversity correlated inversely with survival time in deceased patients.

Assay used: immunoSEQ multiplex PCR; TCRdb lists only in-frame clones, some missing. The profile shows about 30,000 clones, about 91% of them singletons. Germline CDR1 and CDR2: MDHEN and SYDVKM. The V gene lost 10 bases and the J gene lost 4 bases, with 13 bases spanning the gap. This CDR3 is 13 amino acids long. On this clone: The antigen is unknown.

The source material was peripheral blood, sampled from a patient treated with proton-based radiotherapy. This receptor was identified in a woman aged 70-85 years with pancreatic cancer. Some clones in this sample may be carry-over from other donors' samples. The chain combines TRBV28 with TRBJ2-2, with D unclear. The CDR3 protein is CATTTPGTGELFF. For the CDR3, the DNA is TGTGCCACCACTACTCCTGGCACCGGGGAGCTGTTTTTT.